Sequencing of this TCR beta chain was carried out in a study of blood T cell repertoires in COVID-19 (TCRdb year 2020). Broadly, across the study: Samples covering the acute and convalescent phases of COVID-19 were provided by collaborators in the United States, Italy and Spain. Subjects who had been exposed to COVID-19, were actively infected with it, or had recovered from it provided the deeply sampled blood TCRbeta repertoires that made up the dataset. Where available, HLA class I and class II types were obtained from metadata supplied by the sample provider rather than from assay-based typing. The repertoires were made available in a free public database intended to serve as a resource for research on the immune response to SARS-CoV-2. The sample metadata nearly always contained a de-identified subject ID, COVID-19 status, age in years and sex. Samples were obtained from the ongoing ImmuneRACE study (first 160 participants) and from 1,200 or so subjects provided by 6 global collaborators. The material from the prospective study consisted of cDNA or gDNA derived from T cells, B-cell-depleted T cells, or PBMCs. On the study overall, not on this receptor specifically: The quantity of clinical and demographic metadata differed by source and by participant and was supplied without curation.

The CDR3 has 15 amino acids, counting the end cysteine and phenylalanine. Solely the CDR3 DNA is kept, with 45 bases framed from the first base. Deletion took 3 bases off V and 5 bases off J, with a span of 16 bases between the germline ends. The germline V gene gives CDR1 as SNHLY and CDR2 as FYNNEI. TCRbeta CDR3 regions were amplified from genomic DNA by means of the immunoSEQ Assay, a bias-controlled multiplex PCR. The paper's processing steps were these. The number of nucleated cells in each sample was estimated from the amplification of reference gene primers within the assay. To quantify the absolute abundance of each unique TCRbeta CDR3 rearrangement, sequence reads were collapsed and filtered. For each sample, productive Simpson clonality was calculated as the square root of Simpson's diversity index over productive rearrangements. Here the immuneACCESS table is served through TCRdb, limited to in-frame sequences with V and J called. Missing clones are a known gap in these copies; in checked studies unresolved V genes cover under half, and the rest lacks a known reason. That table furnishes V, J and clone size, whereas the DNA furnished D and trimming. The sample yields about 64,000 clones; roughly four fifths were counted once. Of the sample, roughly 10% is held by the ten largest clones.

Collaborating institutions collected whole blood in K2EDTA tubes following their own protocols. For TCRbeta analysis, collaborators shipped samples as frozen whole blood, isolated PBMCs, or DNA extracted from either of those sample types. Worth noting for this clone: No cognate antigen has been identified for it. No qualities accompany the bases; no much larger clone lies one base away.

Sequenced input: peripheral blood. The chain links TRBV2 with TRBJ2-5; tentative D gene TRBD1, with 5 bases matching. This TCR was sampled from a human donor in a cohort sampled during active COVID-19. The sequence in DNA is TGTGCCAGCAGTGAGAAATTCAGGGTCTCCGAGACCCAGTACTTC. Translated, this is CASSEKFRVSETQYF.